A selection of T cell receptor beta chains follows, all from one sample in a study of CD8 T cells in ankylosing spondylitis. One entry per CDR3 protein, called by TCRdb with MiXCR from the 5' RACE reads. The repertoire holds approximately 69,000 distinct CDR3 sequences, over 4% seen once, with over 2% in the top ten. The source material was blood, either unsorted or a sorted T cell fraction (not recorded which). These receptors were taken from a male donor with ankylosing spondylitis or in good health (not recorded which). CDR3s include the opening cysteine and the closing phenylalanine or tryptophan. Fields, in order: CDR3 DNA, CDR3 protein, clone size, D gene, V gene, J gene. The D gene is left open where the match is weak. Expanded clones get a size class; other rows say once, few or many, or leave the size out.

cdr3_nt: TGTGCCTGGAGTGTGGGGACAACCTCCTACAATGAGCAGTTCTTC; cdr3_aa: CAWSVGTTSYNEQFF; clone_size: many; d_call: -; v_call: TRBV30; j_call: TRBJ2-1
cdr3_nt: TGTGCCAGCCAGGCGGGTTCCGGCGGGGAGCTGTTTTTT; cdr3_aa: CASQAGSGGELFF; clone_size: many; d_call: -; v_call: TRBV11-3; j_call: TRBJ2-2
cdr3_nt: TGTGCCAGCTCTACTACTTCGAACACCGGGGAGCTGTTTTTT; cdr3_aa: CASSTTSNTGELFF; clone_size: many; d_call: -; v_call: TRBV2; j_call: TRBJ2-2
cdr3_nt: TGTGCCAGCAGTCGATTTCAGGGCTACGAGCAGTACTTC; cdr3_aa: CASSRFQGYEQYF; clone_size: many; d_call: -; v_call: TRBV28; j_call: TRBJ2-7
cdr3_nt: TGTGCCAGCAGTTCCTCTACAGGGGGCCCCTATGAAGCTTTCTTT; cdr3_aa: CASSSSTGGPYEAFF; clone_size: many; d_call: TRBD1; v_call: TRBV28; j_call: TRBJ1-1
cdr3_nt: TGTGCCAGCAGTTTTGGGGGGGCGGCAGATACGCAGTATTTT; cdr3_aa: CASSFGGAADTQYF; clone_size: many; d_call: -; v_call: TRBV28; j_call: TRBJ2-3
cdr3_nt: TGTGCCACCAGTCGCCTAGCGGGTTATGAGCAGTTCTTC; cdr3_aa: CATSRLAGYEQFF; clone_size: many; d_call: TRBD2; v_call: TRBV15; j_call: TRBJ2-1
cdr3_nt: TGTGCCATCAGCGGGCAGGCTAATGGCTACACCTTC; cdr3_aa: CAISGQANGYTF; clone_size: many; d_call: -; v_call: TRBV10-3; j_call: TRBJ1-2
cdr3_nt: TGTGCCAGCAGCTCCTATGCTGGACAATGGGAGTATGGCTACACCTTC; cdr3_aa: CASSSYAGQWEYGYTF; clone_size: many; d_call: -; v_call: TRBV7-8; j_call: TRBJ1-2
cdr3_nt: TGTGCCAGCAGCCCGGGACTTTCCTCGGGTACAGATACGCAGTATTTT; cdr3_aa: CASSPGLSSGTDTQYF; clone_size: many; d_call: -; v_call: TRBV7-8; j_call: TRBJ2-3
cdr3_nt: TGCGCCAGCAGCTTGGGGGGAACTCAGACCCTTTGGGACAATGAGCAGTTCTTC; cdr3_aa: CASSLGGTQTLWDNEQFF; clone_size: many; d_call: -; v_call: TRBV5-1; j_call: TRBJ2-1
cdr3_nt: TGTGCCAGCAGCCCTACCCGAGGGAGCACAGATACGCAGTATTTT; cdr3_aa: CASSPTRGSTDTQYF; clone_size: many; d_call: -; v_call: TRBV3-1; j_call: TRBJ2-3
cdr3_nt: TGTGCCAGCAGTCAGGATCTCCAAGAGACCCAGTACTTC; cdr3_aa: CASSQDLQETQYF; clone_size: many; d_call: -; v_call: TRBV27; j_call: TRBJ2-5
cdr3_nt: TGTGCCAGCAGCTTCCGGGACAGGGTGGATTTTTCCAAAAACATTCAGTACTTC; cdr3_aa: CASSFRDRVDFSKNIQYF; clone_size: many; d_call: TRBD1; v_call: TRBV11-1; j_call: TRBJ2-4
cdr3_nt: TGTGCCAGCTCCTTCGGACAGGCTAACTACGAGCAGTACTTC; cdr3_aa: CASSFGQANYEQYF; clone_size: many; d_call: TRBD1; v_call: TRBV18; j_call: TRBJ2-7
cdr3_nt: TGCGCCAGCAGCTTGCCCGGGGAGAATGGCTACACCTTC; cdr3_aa: CASSLPGENGYTF; clone_size: many; d_call: -; v_call: TRBV5-1; j_call: TRBJ1-2
cdr3_nt: TGTGCCAGCAGCGTAACGGGACACCCCACAGATACGCAGTATTTT; cdr3_aa: CASSVTGHPTDTQYF; clone_size: many; d_call: -; v_call: TRBV9; j_call: TRBJ2-3
cdr3_nt: TGTGCCAGCAGCTCGCGCGGGAGCTACAATGAGCAGTTCTTC; cdr3_aa: CASSSRGSYNEQFF; clone_size: many; d_call: TRBD2; v_call: TRBV3-1; j_call: TRBJ2-1
cdr3_nt: TGTGCCAGCAGGGAATCCACTGAAGCTTTCTTT; cdr3_aa: CASRESTEAFF; clone_size: many; d_call: -; v_call: TRBV2; j_call: TRBJ1-1
cdr3_nt: TGCGCCAGCAGCAGGGGGACAGAAAACACCGGGGAGCTGTTTTTT; cdr3_aa: CASSRGTENTGELFF; clone_size: many; d_call: TRBD1; v_call: TRBV4-1; j_call: TRBJ2-2
cdr3_nt: TGCGCCAGCAGTGAGGAGGGCTATGGCTACACCTTC; cdr3_aa: CASSEEGYGYTF; clone_size: many; d_call: -; v_call: TRBV5-1; j_call: TRBJ1-2
cdr3_nt: TGTGCCAGCAGTTACTCGATGGGGTCCAGAGGGGATTATGGCTACACCTTC; cdr3_aa: CASSYSMGSRGDYGYTF; clone_size: many; d_call: -; v_call: TRBV6-5; j_call: TRBJ1-2
cdr3_nt: TGTGCCATCAGCCCGGGGGGGGGGGGCATTAAGGAAGAGACCCAGTACTTC; cdr3_aa: CAISPGGGGIKEETQYF; clone_size: once; d_call: TRBD2; v_call: TRBV10-3; j_call: TRBJ2-5
cdr3_nt: TGTGCCACCAGTGGCTCACCGGGACAGGGGAATCAGGGCAATCAGCCCCAGCATTTT; cdr3_aa: CATSGSPGQGNQGNQPQHF; clone_size: many; d_call: TRBD1; v_call: TRBV24-1; j_call: TRBJ1-5
cdr3_nt: TGCAGCGTGGCCGGGGCAGGGGTGTCCTCTATGAACACTGAAGCTTTCTTT; cdr3_aa: CSVAGAGVSSMNTEAFF; clone_size: -; d_call: -; v_call: TRBV29-1; j_call: TRBJ1-1
cdr3_nt: TGTGCCAGCAGAGCAGGGGGCCCTCGTTACGAGCAGTACTTC; cdr3_aa: CASRAGGPRYEQYF; clone_size: many; d_call: TRBD1; v_call: TRBV7-2; j_call: TRBJ2-7
cdr3_nt: TGTGGGTGCGGGGCGAGCACAGATACGCAGTATTTT; cdr3_aa: CGCGASTDTQYF; clone_size: many; d_call: -; v_call: TRBV30; j_call: TRBJ2-3
cdr3_nt: TGCAGTGGCGGAGGCGGGACGACGTACAATGAGCAGTTCTTC; cdr3_aa: CSGGGGTTYNEQFF; clone_size: many; d_call: -; v_call: TRBV20-1; j_call: TRBJ2-1
cdr3_nt: TGTGCCAGCAGCCCGCGACAGGGGGTGGGTAAGAATGAGCAGTTCTTC; cdr3_aa: CASSPRQGVGKNEQFF; clone_size: many; d_call: TRBD1; v_call: TRBV5-6; j_call: TRBJ2-1
cdr3_nt: TGTGCCAGCGAGGCCAGGGAAAGGGCATACTTC; cdr3_aa: CASEARERAYF; clone_size: many; d_call: -; v_call: TRBV25-1; j_call: TRBJ2-7
cdr3_nt: TGTGCCAGCAGAGCCGGGACAGGGAGTTGGGCTAATGAAAAACTGTTTTTT; cdr3_aa: CASRAGTGSWANEKLFF; clone_size: many; d_call: TRBD1; v_call: TRBV27; j_call: TRBJ1-4
cdr3_nt: TGTGCCATGCGGGACAGATTAGCCAAAAACATTCAGTACTTC; cdr3_aa: CAMRDRLAKNIQYF; clone_size: many; d_call: -; v_call: TRBV28; j_call: TRBJ2-4
cdr3_nt: TGCAGCGTTGGAGGGAGCTCCTACGAGCAGTACTTC; cdr3_aa: CSVGGSSYEQYF; clone_size: many; d_call: -; v_call: TRBV29-1; j_call: TRBJ2-7
cdr3_nt: TGTGCCAGCAGCTCCGACTTGGGGGGGGGCATCGATCAGCCCCAGCATTTT; cdr3_aa: CASSSDLGGGIDQPQHF; clone_size: few; d_call: -; v_call: TRBV7-2; j_call: TRBJ1-5
cdr3_nt: TGTGCCAGCAGCGGGACCCAAGAGACCCAGTACTTC; cdr3_aa: CASSGTQETQYF; clone_size: many; d_call: -; v_call: TRBV9; j_call: TRBJ2-5
cdr3_nt: TGTGCCAGCAAATTTCAGGGAAACCAAGAGACCCAGTACTTC; cdr3_aa: CASKFQGNQETQYF; clone_size: many; d_call: -; v_call: TRBV6-1; j_call: TRBJ2-5
cdr3_nt: TGTGCCAGCAGTCCTAGACAGGGGTCTATGAATGAGCAGTTCTTC; cdr3_aa: CASSPRQGSMNEQFF; clone_size: many; d_call: TRBD1; v_call: TRBV12-3/TRBV12-4; j_call: TRBJ2-1
cdr3_nt: TGTGCCAGCAGCTCTCGGACGCCAGGGGGATCCGGGGAGCTGTTTTTT; cdr3_aa: CASSSRTPGGSGELFF; clone_size: many; d_call: TRBD1; v_call: TRBV11-2; j_call: TRBJ2-2
cdr3_nt: TGCGCCAGCAGCTTGGTGGGTCAGGGGGCGAATTCACCCCTCCACTTT; cdr3_aa: CASSLVGQGANSPLHF; clone_size: many; d_call: TRBD1; v_call: TRBV5-1; j_call: TRBJ1-6
cdr3_nt: TGTGTCAGCTGGCCTTCGACAAGGGGGCCCAATCAGCCCCAGCATTTT; cdr3_aa: CVSWPSTRGPNQPQHF; clone_size: -; d_call: TRBD1; v_call: TRBV28; j_call: TRBJ1-5
cdr3_nt: TGTGCCAGCTCACCCGACGCCCAGGGGTATGAGCAGTTCTTC; cdr3_aa: CASSPDAQGYEQFF; clone_size: many; d_call: -; v_call: TRBV18; j_call: TRBJ2-1
cdr3_nt: TGCGCCAGCAGCTCCGGGACAGGGGCCACTACTTACAATGAGCAGTTCTTC; cdr3_aa: CASSSGTGATTYNEQFF; clone_size: many; d_call: TRBD1; v_call: TRBV5-1; j_call: TRBJ2-1
cdr3_nt: TGTGCCAGCAGTTACTCCAGGGAGACTGAAGCTTTCTTT; cdr3_aa: CASSYSRETEAFF; clone_size: many; d_call: -; v_call: TRBV6-2/TRBV6-3; j_call: TRBJ1-1
cdr3_nt: TGTGCCAGCTCGGGGTTCAATGAAAAACTGTTTTTT; cdr3_aa: CASSGFNEKLFF; clone_size: -; d_call: -; v_call: TRBV28; j_call: TRBJ1-4